Presented here are 22 T cell receptor beta chains from one specimen sequenced in a study of T cells in Graves' hyperthyroidism and ophthalmopathy. Amplification yielded TCR beta CDR3 regions, with RNA transcripts as the source. HTBI primers were employed in a first-round RT-PCR of the TCR CDR3. TCRdb used MiXCR to reprocess the multiplex PCR reads, holding one entry per CDR3 protein. The sample consists of about 350,000 distinct CDR3 sequences, over 11% of them appearing once. Sequencing was carried out using blood. Source of these receptors: a woman in her twenties or thirties with Graves' hyperthyroidism.

As to this clonotype: This clone may be a read error of a much larger clone one base away. This chain links TRBV3-1 with TRBJ2-7; 7 positions agree with TRBD1. The CDR3 is made up of 13 amino acids. CDR1 is LGHDT, CDR2 YNNKEL, per germline (reference sequence). CDR3 in DNA: TGTGCCAGCAGCCCGACAGGGACCTACGAGCAGCACTTC. Protein sequence: CASSPTGTYEQHF.

This clonotype has more than one count but fewer than ten. The chain couples TRBV30 to TRBJ1-5; no clear D gene. The germline V gene encodes CDR1 GTSNPN and CDR2 SVGIG (reference sequence). CDR3 length equals 13 residues. Trimming removed 2 bases at V and 5 bases at J, with 10 bases between. The CDR3 reads CAWSHERDQPQHF. Here the CDR3 DNA reads TGTGCCTGGAGTCACGAGAGGGATCAGCCCCAGCATTTT.

The sample holds a few counts of this clonotype. The J gene is TRBJ2-1, the V gene TRBV27, with 11 bases matching TRBD2. V was clipped by 1 base and J by 9 bases; unmatched bases: 8. The germline V gene has CDR1 MNHEY and CDR2 SMNVEV (reference sequence). The CDR3 spans 16 residues. The CDR3 nucleotides read TGTGCCAGCAGTTTATTTCGGACTAGCGGGCATGGTGAGCAGTTCTTC. This sequence encodes CASSLFRTSGHGEQFF.

This clonotype showed up many times. The J gene is TRBJ2-7, the V gene TRBV28; 8 bases match TRBD2. This CDR3 has 14 residues. Unmatched junction bases numbered 6, after V lost 7 bases and J lost 1 base. Germline CDR1 reads MDHEN; CDR2 reads SYDVKM. This CDR3 reads CASTSRGDSYEQYF. CDR3 sequence (DNA): TGTGCCAGCACCTCGCGGGGGGATTCCTACGAGCAGTACTTC. The entire variable domain, with the rest obtained from reference TRBV28 and TRBJ2-7, is as follows: DVKVTQSSRYLVKRTGEKVFLECVQDMDHENMFWYRQDPGLGLRLIYFSYDVKMKEKGDIPEGYSVSREKKERFSLILESASTNQTSMYLCASTSRGDSYEQYFGPGTRLTVT.

The chain is built from TRBV7-9 and TRBJ2-6; TRBD1 is a possible D gene (5 bases). V dropped 7 bases and J dropped 1 base, with 23 bases sitting between them. This CDR3 region has 19 residues. Germline V CDR1 and CDR2: SEHNR, FQNEAQ (reference sequence). The CDR3 is CASTRNGWTTLSGANVLTF. The CDR3 DNA follows: TGTGCCAGCACCCGGAACGGGTGGACAACTCTTTCTGGGGCCAACGTCCTGACTTTC.

The rearrangement uses TRBV20-1 and TRBJ2-5; 8 bases fit TRBD1. With V trimmed by 8 bases and J by 10 bases, 9 bases remained unmatched. Germline V gives CDR1 DFQATT, CDR2 SNEGSKA (reference sequence). The CDR3 totals 11 residues. CDR3 protein: CSFRLDRGQYF. Written as DNA, the CDR3 is TGCAGTTTTAGGCTAGACAGGGGCCAGTACTTC.

Of note for this clonotype: A clone one base away is much larger, so this may be a read error. The chain combines TRBV28 with TRBJ1-5; D is perhaps TRBD1 (5 bases). The CDR3 runs to 16 residues. Germline CDR1 is MDHEN and CDR2 is SYDVKM. The CDR3 coding sequence is TGTGCCAGCAGCCTAGCCGGGACCCTTCGCAATCAGCCCCGGCATTTT. It is translated as CASSLAGTLRNQPRHF.

The gene calls are TRBV6-1 and TRBJ2-7, with D maybe TRBD1 (6 bases). Between the trimmed V and J ends, which lost 2 bases and 2 bases, there was a span of 16 bases. Per the germline V gene, CDR1 is MNHNS and CDR2 is SASEGT. CDR3 length equals 16 residues. The chain's CDR3 is CASSEPNRAPTYEQYF. The CDR3 DNA follows: TGTGCCAGCAGTGAACCTAACAGGGCGCCTACCTACGAGCAGTACTTC.

This clonotype was detected many times. The gene calls are TRBV20-1 and TRBJ2-1, with 12 nucleotides matching TRBD2. With 5 bases clipped from V and 10 bases from J, the junction kept 12 bases outside the gene matches. The CDR3 has 15 residues. CDR1 is DFQATT, CDR2 SNEGSKA, per germline (reference sequence). The CDR3 bases are TGCAGTGCTCAACTTCCGGGACTAGCGGGTTTCGAGCAGTTCTTC. Residues: CSAQLPGLAGFEQFF.

This clonotype was counted at least ten times. The genes are TRBV10-2 and TRBJ1-5; a possible D gene is TRBD1 (6 bases). CDR3 length: 14 amino acids. The V gene lost 5 bases and the J gene lost 6 bases, with 14 bases spanning the gap. Germline V gene sequence: CDR1 WSHSY, CDR2 SAAADI. The CDR3 loop is CASSWGRESQPQHF. CDR3 DNA: TGCGCCAGCAGTTGGGGGCGGGAAAGTCAGCCCCAGCATTTT.

J is TRBJ1-3 and V is TRBV20-1; D uncertain. Germline V gene sequence: CDR1 DFQATT, CDR2 SNEGSKA (reference sequence). Trimming took off 3 bases at V and 7 bases at J, with 16 bases between the two ends. The CDR3 extends over 14 amino acids. CDR3 loop: CSASLDPGRNTIYF. The CDR3 region has the DNA TGCAGTGCTAGCTTGGACCCCGGGCGGAACACCATATATTTT.

The sample holds many counts of this clonotype. V usage is TRBV7-2 and J usage is TRBJ1-5; D might be TRBD1 (5 bases). Trimming took off 2 bases at V and 1 base at J, with 9 bases between the two ends. The CDR3 loop spans 15 amino acids. Germline CDR1 and CDR2: SGHTA and FQGNSA. The CDR3 DNA sequence: TGTGCCAGCAGCTTAATCGGGGCAAGCAATCAGCCCCAGCATTTT. Translated, it gives CASSLIGASNQPQHF.

This clonotype was detected a few times. J is TRBJ2-3 and V is TRBV12-3 or TRBV12-4; D is uncertain. Deletions cut 2 bases from V and 3 bases from J, with 12 bases between. The CDR3 totals 15 residues. CDR3 nucleotides: TGTGCCAGCAGTTTATACCAGAGAGTAACAGATACGCAGTATTTT. Its protein product is CASSLYQRVTDTQYF.

This clonotype was found many times. J is TRBJ2-1 and V is TRBV19; 10 bases agree with TRBD2. The germline V gene encodes CDR1 LNHDA and CDR2 SQIVND (reference sequence). V trimming: 0 bases; J trimming: 5 bases; junction bases outside the gene matches: 10. The length of the CDR3 is 18 residues. In DNA, the CDR3 is TGTGCCAGTAGTATAGATCTATTAGCGGGAGGACGCAACAATGAGCAGTTCTTC. As protein: CASSIDLLAGGRNNEQFF.

This clonotype was seen many times. This chain uses TRBV28 with TRBJ2-3, with D uncertain. The germline V gene encodes CDR1 MDHEN and CDR2 SYDVKM. Trimming left V 6 bases short and J 2 bases short, with 3 bases between. This CDR3 region has 11 residues. CDR3 residues: CASRVTDTQYF. The CDR3 DNA reads TGTGCCAGCAGAGTCACAGATACGCAGTATTTT.

The J gene is TRBJ1-3, the V gene TRBV4-1; D is perhaps TRBD1 (6 bases). The CDR3 is made up of 15 amino acids. Trimming cost V 1 base and J 4 bases, with 11 bases left between them. The V gene's germline CDR1 is MGHRA and CDR2 YSYEKL. CDR3: CASSQGGLQGNTIYF. CDR3 DNA: TGCGCCAGCAGCCAAGGGGGGCTGCAAGGAAACACCATATATTTT.

This clonotype has ten or more counts. The genes are TRBV30 and TRBJ1-1; D uncertain. The CDR3 loop spans 12 amino acids. Germline-derived CDR1 and CDR2 are GTSNPN and SVGIG (reference sequence). V was trimmed by 3 bases and J by 7 bases, leaving 12 bases between them. CDR3 bases: TGTGCCTGGAGCATTGGAGTAGGTGAAGCTTTCTTT. This translates into CAWSIGVGEAFF. The whole variable domain, remainder taken from reference TRBV30 and TRBJ1-1, is SQTIHQWPATLVQPVGSPLSLECTVEGTSNPNLYWYRQAAGRGLQLLFYSVGIGQISSEVPQNLSASRPQDRQFILSSKKLLLSDSGFYLCAWSIGVGEAFFGQGTRLTVV.

This chain joins TRBV10-2 and TRBJ2-7; TRBD1 matches at 7 bases. After removal of 7 bases from V and 3 bases from J, the junction contained 6 bases not matched to a gene. This CDR3 has 13 residues. Per germline, CDR1 WSHSY and CDR2 SAAADI. CDR3 loop: CASNGNRGYEQYF. CDR3 nucleotides: TGCGCCAGCAATGGTAACAGGGGCTACGAGCAGTACTTC.

This clonotype was observed at least ten times. This CDR3 is CATSDSGLAGLGTGELFF. Written as DNA, the CDR3 is TGTGCCACCAGTGATTCGGGACTAGCGGGATTGGGCACCGGGGAGCTGTTTTTT. The rearrangement links TRBV24-1 to TRBJ2-2; 13 nucleotides align to TRBD2. Per germline, CDR1 KGHDR and CDR2 SFDVKD. V dropped 2 bases and J dropped 4; count of bases not matched to a gene: 6. The CDR3 runs 18 residues.

This clonotype was seen repeatedly, ten times or more. The V gene is TRBV24-1, the J gene TRBJ2-7; D remains ambiguous. The germline V gene has CDR1 KGHDR and CDR2 SFDVKD. The CDR3 runs 10 residues. Deletions cut 4 bases from V and 6 bases from J, with 3 bases between. CDR3 sequence reads: CATSDPEQYF. The CDR3 bases are TGTGCCACCAGTGACCCCGAGCAGTACTTC.

A few counts support this clonotype. The chain carries TRBV5-6 and TRBJ2-7, with 7 bases that match TRBD1. Germline V gene data show CDR1 as SGHDT and CDR2 as YYEEEE. J lost 6 bases, V lost 4 bases, and 10 bases had no gene match. This CDR3 has 14 amino acids. The CDR3 DNA reads as TGTGCCAGCAGCGCCCGACAGGGTTCAGGCGAGCAGTACTTC. Its protein product is CASSARQGSGEQYF.

In its sample, this clonotype was seen a few times. The V call is TRBV29-1, the J call TRBJ2-1; 8 bases align to TRBD1. Germline CDR1 is SQVTM and CDR2 is ANQGSEA. The length of the CDR3 is 12 residues. Unmatched junction bases numbered 6, after V lost 7 bases and J lost 7 bases. CDR3 in DNA: TGCAGCGCGGGACAGGCCAGTAATGAGCAGTTCTTC. This codes for CSAGQASNEQFF.